A single sample is the source of the 31 T cell receptor beta chains below, sequenced in a study of control samples from healthy donors and cancer patients. TCRdb's copy holds only in-frame clones and misses some; the assay was immunoSEQ multiplex PCR. The table has about 84,000 clones, 75% to 95% seen once; the top ten hold approximately 15%. Material for sequencing was blood. These receptors came from a man aged 25-40 years in good health.

The chain recombines TRBV25-1 with TRBJ2-7; D is unclear. CDR1 is MGHDK, CDR2 SYGVNS, per germline. This CDR3 has 11 amino acids. V shed 3 bases and J shed 3 bases, with 3 bases lying between them. The CDR3 protein is CASSDFYEQYF. In DNA form, the CDR3 reads TGTGCCAGCAGTGACTTCTACGAGCAGTACTTC.

A few counts support this clone. The chain is built from TRBV2 and TRBJ1-2; TRBD1 might be the D (5 bases). Deletions cut 2 bases from V and 1 base from J, with 8 bases between. Germline assignment: CDR1 SNHLY and CDR2 FYNNEI. CDR3 size: 14 residues. The CDR3 DNA sequence: TGTGCCAGCAGTGAACAGGGTAGTAACTATGGCTACACCTTC. This gives the protein CASSEQGSNYGYTF.

The chain is built from TRBV27 and TRBJ1-1, with D unclear. Looked up from germline, CDR1 is MNHEY and CDR2 is SMNVEV (reference sequence). The V and J ends lost 2 bases and 6 bases respectively, with 10 bases between them. This CDR3 contains 13 residues. CDR3 in DNA: TGTGCCAGCAGTTTACGGGCGGCCTCTGAAGCTTTCTTT. This encodes CASSLRAASEAFF.

The chain carries TRBV6-5 and TRBJ2-7; D possibly corresponds to TRBD1 (6 bases). V lost 2 bases and J lost 0, with 11 bases in between. The CDR3 sequence is 15 residues long. Germline-derived CDR1 and CDR2 are MNHEY and SVGAGI. The CDR3 loop reads CASSYRGLSSYEQYF. CDR3 nucleotide sequence: TGTGCCAGCAGTTACAGGGGGTTGAGCTCCTACGAGCAGTACTTC.

About this clone: Other DNA sequences in the same sample also yield this CDR3. The V call is TRBV19, the J call TRBJ2-1; 8 bases are shared with TRBD2. V shed 1 base, J shed 7 bases, and the junction held 6 bases outside the gene matches. Germline CDR1 is LNHDA and CDR2 is SQIVND (reference sequence). This CDR3 has 15 amino acids. DNA for the CDR3: TGTGCCAGTAGTATAGGAAGCGGGAGAGCTAATGAGCAGTTCTTC. It translates to CASSIGSGRANEQFF.

This chain joins TRBV7-2 and TRBJ2-2, with 8 nucleotides matching TRBD1. Germline V gives CDR1 SGHTA, CDR2 FQGNSA. The CDR3 loop spans 15 amino acids. V trimming: 5 bases; J trimming: 4 bases; junction bases outside the gene matches: 6. CDR3 bases: TGTGCCAGCAGCGGGACAGGCCCGGGCACCGGGGAGCTGTTTTTT. Translating it yields CASSGTGPGTGELFF. The full variable domain, in which reference TRBV7-2 and TRBJ2-2 provide the parts outside the CDR3, is GAGVSQSPSNKVTEKGKDVELRCDPISGHTALYWYRQSLGQGLEFLIYFQGNSAPDKSGLPSDRFSAERTGGSVSTLTIQRTQQEDSAVYLCASSGTGPGTGELFFGEGSRLTVL.

V and J are TRBV11-3 and TRBJ2-7, with 11 nucleotides matching TRBD2. Trimming cost V 3 bases and J 3 bases; bases outside gene matches: 10. This CDR3 has 17 residues. The germline CDR1 and CDR2 sequences are SGHNT and YENEEA. The chain's CDR3 is CASSFASGRTRCYEQYF. The DNA for the CDR3 is TGTGCCAGCAGCTTTGCTAGCGGGAGGACCCGATGCTACGAGCAGTACTTC.

The V call is TRBV5-1, the J call TRBJ2-3, with D possibly TRBD1 on 5 matching bases. The CDR3 contains 13 residues. Germline CDR1 and CDR2: SGHRS and YFSETQ. V gave up 5 bases and J gave up 4 bases, with 11 bases separating them. The CDR3 DNA follows: TGCGCCAGCAGTTTTCAGGGTCCAGATACGCAGTATTTT. It codes for CASSFQGPDTQYF.

CDR3 sequence reads: CASSLGRQGRIYEQYF. CDR3 DNA: TGTGCCAGCAGCTTGGGGAGACAGGGGCGTATATACGAGCAGTACTTC. V gene TRBV5-8 combines with J gene TRBJ2-7; TRBD1 aligns across 8 bases. Germline assignment: CDR1 SGHTS and CDR2 YDEGEE. CDR3 length equals 16 residues. V lost 0 bases and J lost 4; bases outside the gene matches: 9.

The J gene is TRBJ1-2, the V gene TRBV10-3, with 8 nucleotides matching TRBD1. Germline V gene data show CDR1 as ENHRY and CDR2 as SYGVKD. With 6 bases clipped from V and 8 bases from J, the junction kept 11 bases outside the gene matches. CDR3 length equals 14 residues. DNA of the CDR3: TGTGCCATCAGCCCACAGGGGGAGGGGAACGGCTACACCTTC. It translates to CAISPQGEGNGYTF.

CDR3 in amino acids: CASSLGTGGYEQYF. The CDR3 DNA reads TGTGCCAGCAGCTTGGGAACAGGGGGCTACGAGCAGTACTTC. The rearrangement uses TRBV5-5 and TRBJ2-7; 8 bases match TRBD1. The CDR3 consists of 14 residues. CDR1 and CDR2 from the germline V gene are SGHKS and YYEKEE (reference sequence). The V and J ends lost 0 bases and 3 bases, in that order; junction bases with no gene match: 2.

This clone was found once. This rearrangement joins TRBV28 to TRBJ1-2, with D perhaps TRBD1 (6 bases). V was pared by 10 bases and J by 4 bases, with 25 bases between. Germline assignment: CDR1 MDHEN and CDR2 SYDVKM. The CDR3 contains 16 residues. The CDR3 bases are TGTGCCACCCAAGGGGGGAGCGTGAGGTCTAGCTATGGCTACACCTTC. The encoded protein is CATQGGSVRSSYGYTF.

The V gene is TRBV7-9, the J gene TRBJ2-5; 11 bases match TRBD2. V lost 5 bases to trimming and J lost 5 bases; unmatched junction nucleotides: 13. The germline V gene has CDR1 SEHNR and CDR2 FQNEAQ (reference sequence). The CDR3 totals 17 residues. DNA for the CDR3: TGTGCCAGCAGCCAGTTTGTGACTAGCGGGACGGCTGAGACCCAGTACTTC. It is translated as CASSQFVTSGTAETQYF.

This clone was observed once. The rearrangement links TRBV7-3 to TRBJ2-1; 7 positions agree with TRBD2. Germline trimming cut 5 bases from V and 5 bases from J; bases unmatched to any gene: 9. The germline V gene encodes CDR1 SGHTA and CDR2 FQGTGA. CDR3 length equals 15 residues. CDR3 nucleotide sequence: TGTGCCAGCAGCCCCCCTGGACTAGGGAACAATGAGCAGTTCTTC. This sequence encodes CASSPPGLGNNEQFF.

This sequence joins TRBV27 and TRBJ1-1; 7 nucleotides match TRBD1. Per the germline V gene, CDR1 is MNHEY and CDR2 is SMNVEV (reference sequence). J was trimmed by 4 bases and V by 6 bases; bases with no gene match: 5. The CDR3 is made up of 13 amino acids. The CDR3 DNA sequence: TGTGCCAGCAGACAGGGGCGTCGCACTGAAGCTTTCTTT. Translating it yields CASRQGRRTEAFF.

J is TRBJ1-2 and V is TRBV4-1, with D perhaps TRBD1 (5 bases). V lost 3 bases and J lost 5, with 16 bases in between. The germline V gene has CDR1 MGHRA and CDR2 YSYEKL. The CDR3 runs to 15 residues. The CDR3 nucleotides read TGCGCCAGCAGCCACCCCGGGGGTGAACGGTATGGCTACACCTTC. It codes for CASSHPGGERYGYTF.

The chain has TRBV29-1 and TRBJ1-5; a possible D gene is TRBD1 (5 bases). Germline V CDR1 and CDR2: SQVTM, ANQGSEA. Trimming took 4 bases from V and 5 from J, leaving 12 bases between them. This CDR3 contains 13 residues. CDR3 residues: CSVATGVYQPQHF. The CDR3 nucleotides are TGCAGCGTTGCAACGGGGGTCTATCAGCCCCAGCATTTT.

V gene TRBV6-5 combines with J gene TRBJ1-6; 7 bases are a match to TRBD1. The CDR3 has 14 residues. CDR1 is MNHEY, CDR2 SVGAGI, per germline. With 0 bases clipped from V and 15 bases from J, the junction kept 8 bases outside the gene matches. CDR3 DNA sequence: TGTGCCAGCAGTTACTCGGGGGGGGACAGTCGCCTCCACTTT. Its protein is CASSYSGGDSRLHF.

V usage is TRBV6-2 or TRBV6-3 and J usage is TRBJ2-7; possibly TRBD1 for D (5 bases). The V end lost 5 bases, the J end lost 4 bases, and 6 bases lay between the germline ends. The length of the CDR3 is 11 residues. From germline, CDR1 is MNHEY and CDR2 SVGEGT. CDR3 DNA: TGTGCCAGCAGTCGACAGTACGAGCAGTACTTC. This sequence encodes CASSRQYEQYF.

The V and J genes are TRBV3-1 (or the pseudogene TRBV3-2) and TRBJ2-2; the D is unclear. CDR1 LGHDT and CDR2 YNNKEL come from the germline V gene (reference sequence). V was pared by 0 bases and J by 4 bases, with 6 bases between. The CDR3 consists of 14 residues. The CDR3 loop reads CASSQDVTTGELFF. For the CDR3, the DNA is TGTGCCAGCAGCCAAGACGTTACCACCGGGGAGCTGTTTTTT.

V gene TRBV19 combines with J gene TRBJ2-7; 8 bases are a match to TRBD2. The V gene's germline CDR1 is LNHDA and CDR2 SQIVND (reference sequence). The CDR3 contains 15 residues. Losses at the gene ends were 1 base for V and 1 base for J; bases not matched to a gene: 3. Here the CDR3 reads CASSIASGLSYEQYF. The CDR3 nucleotides are TGTGCCAGTAGTATAGCTAGCGGGCTTTCCTACGAGCAGTACTTC.

The chain links TRBV6-8 to TRBJ2-7; 9 bases match TRBD1. Germline V lookup: CDR1 MNHGY, CDR2 SAAAGT. The V gene end was trimmed by 0 bases and the J gene end by 2 bases; junction bases not matched to a gene: 20. The CDR3 runs to 21 residues. In DNA, the CDR3 is TGTGCCAGCAGTTACTCGAGTGTTTGGGACAGGGTGATCCCCAAAACCTACGAGCAGTACTTC. Its translation: CASSYSSVWDRVIPKTYEQYF.

This clone was found once. The chain employs TRBV9 and TRBJ2-3; 14 nucleotides line up with TRBD2. Germline loops: CDR1 SGDLS, CDR2 YYNGEE. There are 17 residues in the CDR3. Trimming cost V 4 bases and J 5 bases; bases outside gene matches: 9. The CDR3 DNA follows: TGTGCCAGCAGCCCAAGACTAGCGGGGGGGAATAGAGATACGCAGTATTTT. This translates into CASSPRLAGGNRDTQYF. Together with reference TRBV9 and TRBJ2-3, the CDR3 gives the full variable domain: DSGVTQTPKHLITATGQRVTLRCSPRSGDLSVYWYQQSLDQGLQFLIQYYNGEERAKGNILERFSAQQFPDLHSELNLSSLELGDSALYFCASSPRLAGGNRDTQYFGPGTRLTVL.

The chain combines TRBV10-3 with TRBJ1-2; the D gene is possibly TRBD1 (5 bases). V was trimmed by 5 bases and J by 4 bases, leaving 11 bases between them. The CDR3 length is 13 residues. Germline values: CDR1 ENHRY, CDR2 SYGVKD. The CDR3 is CAISQQEIYGYTF. In nucleotides, the CDR3 is TGTGCCATCAGTCAACAGGAGATCTATGGCTACACCTTC.

This clone occurred once. The J gene is TRBJ2-5, the V gene TRBV27; 8 nucleotides agree with TRBD2. Germline CDR1 is MNHEY and CDR2 is SMNVEV (reference sequence). This CDR3 is built from 14 residues. The V segment lost 0 bases and the J segment 5 bases; nucleotides outside the gene matches: 2. CDR3: CASSLSTGGETQYF. Here the CDR3 DNA reads TGTGCCAGCAGTTTATCCACGGGAGGGGAGACCCAGTACTTC.

The rearrangement uses TRBV9 and TRBJ2-1, with a tentative D call TRBD2 (5 bases). The CDR3 sequence is 15 residues long. From germline, CDR1 is SGDLS and CDR2 YYNGEE. The ends were cut back, 6 bases at V and 5 bases at J, with 18 bases in the middle. The DNA of the CDR3 is TGTGCCAGCACCCGCGGGCGGTCTAGGGACAATGAGCAGTTCTTC. It codes for CASTRGRSRDNEQFF.

V is TRBV19 and J is TRBJ2-7; the match to TRBD1 covers 10 bases. The CDR3 runs 19 residues. V lost 5 bases and J lost 5; bases outside the gene matches: 21. The germline gives CDR1 LNHDA, CDR2 SQIVND (reference sequence). Here the CDR3 reads CASSSGKLATGTGVDEQYF. The DNA of the CDR3 is TGTGCCAGTAGTTCGGGGAAGTTGGCTACCGGGACAGGGGTCGACGAGCAGTACTTC.

The chain recombines TRBV7-2 with TRBJ1-5; a possible D gene is TRBD1 (5 bases). The V gene's germline CDR1 is SGHTA and CDR2 FQGNSA. The CDR3 runs to 14 residues. Deletions cut 5 bases from V and 0 bases from J, with 8 bases between. Here the CDR3 DNA reads TGTGCCAGCAGCCAGGGAAATAGCAATCAGCCCCAGCATTTT. As protein: CASSQGNSNQPQHF.

The chain is built from TRBV7-9 and TRBJ2-1, with D possibly matching TRBD2 (6 bases). Trimming cost V 7 bases and J 7 bases, with 17 bases left between them. Germline V gives CDR1 SEHNR, CDR2 FQNEAQ (reference sequence). This CDR3 region has 14 residues. The chain's CDR3 is CASTHGGVLNEQFF. The CDR3 nucleotides are TGTGCCAGCACTCACGGGGGAGTGCTGAATGAGCAGTTCTTC. Drawing the rest from reference TRBV7-9 and TRBJ2-1, the complete variable domain is DTGVSQNPRHKITKRGQNVTFRCDPISEHNRLYWYRQTLGQGPEFLTYFQNEAQLEKSRLLSDRFSAERPKGSFSTLEIQRTEQGDSAMYLCASTHGGVLNEQFFGPGTRLTVL.

The chain joins TRBV3-1 (or the pseudogene TRBV3-2) to TRBJ2-7; 8 bases are shared with TRBD2. The CDR3 is made up of 15 amino acids. CDR1 and CDR2 from the germline V gene are LGHDT and YNNKEL (reference sequence). J was trimmed by 1 base and V by 4 bases; bases with no gene match: 6. Written as DNA, the CDR3 is TGTGCCAGCAGCCCCCGCCTAGCGGGTTCCTACGAGCAGTACTTC. It specifies CASSPRLAGSYEQYF.

The CDR3 DNA sequence: TGCGCCAGCAGCCAAGACCCCCCGAGCTCCTATAATTCACCCCTCCACTTT. Translating it yields CASSQDPPSSYNSPLHF. The chain uses TRBV4-1 and TRBJ1-6; D is unclear. Germline CDR1 and CDR2: MGHRA and YSYEKL. The V end lost 0 bases, the J end lost 0 bases, and 9 bases lay between the germline ends. This CDR3 spans 17 amino acids.